A single sample gave rise to the 23 T cell receptor beta chains below, sequenced in a study of cytomegalovirus exposure and HLA in healthy donors. The PCR had 60 Vbeta and 13 Jbeta primers. Here immunoSEQ multiplex PCR was the method, and the copy in TCRdb shows in-frame clones only, minus some. This sample has about 120,000 clones, with approximately 80% found just once. Sequences were obtained from PBMCs. These receptors all stem from a woman in her 40s in good health and CMV-seropositive.

This clone was found a few times. The chain links TRBV19 to TRBJ1-2; the match to TRBD1 covers 7 bases. The CDR3 is 14 residues long. Germline trimming cut 5 bases from V and 4 bases from J; bases unmatched to any gene: 7. Germline V gene sequence: CDR1 LNHDA, CDR2 SQIVND (reference sequence). The CDR3 DNA reads TGTGCCAGTAGTTTACAGGGGAATGGCTATGGCTACACCTTC. Protein: CASSLQGNGYGYTF.

The chain uses TRBV5-1 and TRBJ2-3; possible D gene TRBD1, 5 bases. Trimming took off 0 bases at V and 3 bases at J, with 11 bases between the two ends. From germline, CDR1 is SGHRS and CDR2 YFSETQ. The CDR3 loop spans 15 amino acids. Here the CDR3 reads CASSLGGHGTDTQYF. DNA of the CDR3: TGCGCCAGCAGCTTGGGTGGACATGGGACAGATACGCAGTATTTT. Combining the CDR3 with reference TRBV5-1 and TRBJ2-3 gives the whole variable domain KAGVTQTPRYLIKTRGQQVTLSCSPISGHRSVSWYQQTPGQGLQFLFEYFSETQRNKGNFPGRFSGRQFSNSRSEMNVSTLELGDSALYLCASSLGGHGTDTQYFGPGTRLTVL.

The chain joins TRBV18 to TRBJ1-1; D perhaps matches TRBD1 (6 bases). With 2 bases removed from V and 7 bases from J, the gap between germline ends came to 11 bases. The CDR3 length is 13 residues. From germline, CDR1 is KGHSH and CDR2 LQKENI. The CDR3 DNA sequence: TGTGCCAGCTCACCAGGACAGAACCATGAAGCTTTCTTT. This encodes CASSPGQNHEAFF.

This clone occurred a few times. The genes are TRBV19 and TRBJ1-2; 8 bases are shared with TRBD1. Germline CDR1 and CDR2: LNHDA and SQIVND (reference sequence). The CDR3 has 15 amino acids. V lost 5 bases and J lost 4; bases outside the gene matches: 9. The CDR3 DNA reads as TGTGCCAGTAGTCCCCCCGGGGGACAGGCCTATGGCTACACCTTC. This codes for CASSPPGGQAYGYTF.

The chain carries TRBV4-1 and TRBJ2-2; D is possibly TRBD2 (7 bases). The germline V gene encodes CDR1 MGHRA and CDR2 YSYEKL. CDR3 length equals 15 residues. Trimming shortened V by 7 bases and J by 0 bases, and 12 bases separated the two germline ends. The CDR3 bases are TGCGCCAGCACCGCCGGGGGGCCGAACACCGGGGAGCTGTTTTTT. Translated, it gives CASTAGGPNTGELFF.

This clone was observed a few times. The J gene is TRBJ2-1, the V gene TRBV7-8; 14 positions agree with TRBD2. The CDR3 is 14 residues long. V lost 5 bases and J lost 15; bases outside the gene matches: 9. Germline V lookup: CDR1 SGHVS, CDR2 FQNEAQ. The CDR3 protein is CASSMRTSGGRLFF. The CDR3 DNA reads TGTGCCAGCAGCATGAGGACTAGCGGGGGGCGTTTGTTCTTC.

The rearrangement links TRBV19 to TRBJ1-1, with TRBD1 matching 8 bases. With 6 bases clipped from V and 4 bases from J, the junction kept 16 bases outside the gene matches. Germline V CDR1 and CDR2: LNHDA, SQIVND (reference sequence). The CDR3 loop spans 17 amino acids. The CDR3 coding sequence is TGTGCCAGTAGACCTATCCGGGACAGGTCACTTGGCACTGAAGCTTTCTTT. Its translation is CASRPIRDRSLGTEAFF.

The V and J genes are TRBV7-2 and TRBJ2-3, with 7 nucleotides matching TRBD2. J lost 2 bases, V lost 3 bases, and 8 bases had no gene match. Germline CDR1 and CDR2: SGHTA and FQGNSA. The CDR3 totals 16 residues. CDR3 amino acids: CASSLWASGNTDTQYF. Here the CDR3 DNA reads TGTGCCAGCAGCTTGTGGGCTAGCGGAAACACAGATACGCAGTATTTT.

This chain uses TRBV27 with TRBJ2-5; 9 nucleotides align to TRBD1. The V gene's germline CDR1 is MNHEY and CDR2 SMNVEV (reference sequence). Unmatched junction bases numbered 14, after V lost 4 bases and J lost 11 bases. This CDR3 has 15 amino acids. The CDR3 here is CASSSPGTGSGEQYF. CDR3 nucleotide sequence: TGTGCCAGCAGTTCGCCCGGGACAGGGTCTGGGGAGCAGTACTTC.

V usage is TRBV2 and J usage is TRBJ1-2; 10 bases line up with TRBD1. Germline trimming cut 2 bases from V and 10 bases from J; bases unmatched to any gene: 16. The germline gives CDR1 SNHLY, CDR2 FYNNEI. This CDR3 contains 17 residues. In nucleotides, the CDR3 is TGTGCCAGCAGTGAACGTGTTGCTGGACAGGGGGTCTTTGACTACACCTTC. This encodes CASSERVAGQGVFDYTF.

The rearrangement joins TRBV14 to TRBJ1-4, with 7 bases aligning to TRBD1. This CDR3 contains 15 residues. V shed 4 bases and J 3 bases; nucleotides not matched to a gene: 5. Germline V lookup: CDR1 SGHDN, CDR2 FVKESK. For the CDR3, the DNA is TGTGCCAGCAGCCGACCGGGACAGCCTAATGAAAAACTGTTTTTT. Protein: CASSRPGQPNEKLFF. Full variable domain (rest looked up from reference TRBV14 and TRBJ1-4): EAGVTQFPSHSVIEKGQTVTLRCDPISGHDNLYWYRRVMGKEIKFLLHFVKESKQDESGMPNNRFLAERTGGTYSTLKVQPAELEDSGVYFCASSRPGQPNEKLFFGSGTQLSVL.

This chain joins TRBV27 and TRBJ1-1; D is possibly TRBD1 (6 bases). Germline CDR1 MNHEY, CDR2 SMNVEV (reference sequence). The CDR3 totals 15 residues. The ends were cut back, 5 bases at V and 4 bases at J, with 17 bases in the middle. The CDR3 sequence is CASSRTGRGSTEAFF. The CDR3 bases are TGTGCCAGCAGTCGTACAGGGAGAGGAAGCACTGAAGCTTTCTTT.

The chain links TRBV13 to TRBJ2-7; D gene uncertain. Trimming cost V 2 bases and J 2 bases, with 4 bases left between them. The germline CDR1 and CDR2 sequences are PRHDT and FYEKMQ (reference sequence). The CDR3 extends over 12 amino acids. The CDR3 sequence: CASSLPAYEQYF. As DNA, the CDR3 is TGTGCCAGCAGCTTACCCGCCTACGAGCAGTACTTC. The complete variable domain, with remaining parts taken from reference TRBV13 and TRBJ2-7, reads AAGVIQSPRHLIKEKRETATLKCYPIPRHDTVYWYQQGPGQDPQFLISFYEKMQSDKGSIPDRFSAQQFSDYHSELNMSSLELGDSALYFCASSLPAYEQYFGPGTRLTVT.

V usage is TRBV5-4 and J usage is TRBJ2-5; D remains unclear. CDR3 size: 14 residues. Germline CDR1 is SGHNT and CDR2 is YYREEE (reference sequence). Trimming took off 1 base at V and 4 bases at J, with 11 bases between the two ends. CDR3 bases: TGTGCCAGCAGCTTGTCGCTAGTAGGAGAGACCCAGTACTTC. Its translation: CASSLSLVGETQYF.

The V call is TRBV6-1, the J call TRBJ1-5, with 9 positions matching TRBD1. This CDR3 contains 16 residues. V gave up 6 bases and J gave up 2 bases; unmatched junction bases: 8. Germline lookup yields CDR1 MNHNS and CDR2 SASEGT. The DNA for the CDR3 is TGTGCCAGCAGAGAACAGGGGGCGGTCGGCAATCAGCCCCAGCATTTT. Its protein is CASREQGAVGNQPQHF.

The chain uses TRBV5-1 and TRBJ1-2; the D gene is possibly TRBD1 (5 bases). CDR3 length equals 16 residues. The V gene lost 4 bases and the J gene lost 4 bases, with 20 bases spanning the gap. Germline V lookup: CDR1 SGHRS, CDR2 YFSETQ. The chain's CDR3 is CASSPLPWGVPYGYTF. CDR3 bases: TGCGCCAGCAGCCCACTCCCCTGGGGGGTACCCTATGGCTACACCTTC. The full variable domain, with the rest looked up from reference TRBV5-1 and TRBJ1-2, is KAGVTQTPRYLIKTRGQQVTLSCSPISGHRSVSWYQQTPGQGLQFLFEYFSETQRNKGNFPGRFSGRQFSNSRSEMNVSTLELGDSALYLCASSPLPWGVPYGYTFGSGTRLTVV.

The CDR3 here is CAAGTGGTDTQYF. CDR3 DNA: TGTGCCGCTGGGACAGGGGGAACAGATACGCAGTATTTT. This chain joins TRBV18 and TRBJ2-3; TRBD1 matches 11 bases. The length of the CDR3 is 13 residues. Germline CDR1 and CDR2: KGHSH and LQKENI. V gave up 11 bases and J gave up 3 bases; unmatched junction bases: 4.

This clone was counted only a few times. The chain is built from TRBV7-2 and TRBJ1-6, with a weak D call TRBD1 (5 bases). In germline, CDR1 is SGHTA, CDR2 FQGNSA. V was pared by 5 bases and J by 8 bases, with 10 bases between. The CDR3 sequence is 13 residues long. The DNA for the CDR3 is TGTGCCAGCAGCCAAGCCAGGGATTCACCCCTCCACTTT. This codes for CASSQARDSPLHF.

This rearrangement joins TRBV7-2 to TRBJ2-1, with TRBD2 matching 8 bases. This CDR3 comprises 15 residues. J gave up 8 bases and V 1 base, and 7 bases lay outside the gene matches. The germline V gene has CDR1 SGHTA and CDR2 FQGNSA. The chain's CDR3 is CASSLDGGGFYEQFF. As DNA, the CDR3 is TGTGCCAGCAGCTTAGATGGCGGGGGGTTCTATGAGCAGTTCTTC.

The rearrangement links TRBV2 to TRBJ2-1; TRBD2 matches at 14 bases. This CDR3 comprises 18 residues. CDR1 is SNHLY and CDR2 is FYNNEI in the germline V gene. The junction had 12 bases not matched to a gene; V was cut back by 4 bases and J by 7 bases. In nucleotides, the CDR3 is TGTGCCAGCAGTGGGGGCCGAGGGACTAGCGGGGGAAGGAATGAGCAGTTCTTC. Protein sequence: CASSGGRGTSGGRNEQFF.

The J gene is TRBJ1-2, the V gene TRBV5-1; 9 nucleotides agree with TRBD1. Germline CDR1 and CDR2: SGHRS and YFSETQ. V lost 3 bases to trimming and J lost 6 bases; unmatched junction nucleotides: 6. This CDR3 spans 14 amino acids. CDR3 DNA: TGCGCCAGCAGCTCGGGACAGGGATGGAATGGCTACACCTTC. Encoded protein: CASSSGQGWNGYTF.

The J gene is TRBJ1-5, the V gene TRBV9; 12 bases line up with TRBD1. The CDR3 length is 17 residues. The germline V gene encodes CDR1 SGDLS and CDR2 YYNGEE. J gave up 6 bases and V 0 bases, and 7 bases lay outside the gene matches. The CDR3 nucleotides are TGTGCCAGCAGCGTAGAGGGGACAGGGGGCATGAGTCAGCCCCAGCATTTT. This codes for CASSVEGTGGMSQPQHF.

The CDR3 loop reads CAISLGQGVNTGELFF. Written as DNA, the CDR3 is TGTGCCATCAGTCTGGGACAGGGGGTCAACACCGGGGAGCTGTTTTTT. V usage is TRBV10-3 and J usage is TRBJ2-2; the match to TRBD1 covers 11 bases. The CDR3 has 16 amino acids. The V and J ends lost 5 bases and 2 bases, in that order; junction bases with no gene match: 4. From germline, CDR1 is ENHRY and CDR2 SYGVKD.